The 5 T cell receptor beta chains below were found in one sample sequenced in a study of PD-L1 blockade in urothelial cancer. Sample time point: pretreatment peripheral blood. The table came from immunoSEQ multiplex PCR; TCRdb's copy has only in-frame clones and leaves some out. The sample records 45,000 to 60,000 clones, around 86% being singletons. This sample comprised PBMCs, obtained around atezolizumab (anti-PD-L1) treatment. These receptors originate from a man aged 45-65 years with urothelial cancer.

As regards this clone: One end of the junction is discordant with germline, which a read error may explain. The chain carries TRBV7-7 and TRBJ1-3; D remains unclear. The CDR3 has 13 amino acids. From germline, CDR1 is SSHAT and CDR2 FNYEAQ (reference sequence). The CDR3 region is CASSPQDGNTIYF. The CDR3 region has the DNA TGTGCTAGCAGCCCGCAGGATGGAAACACCATATATTTT.

V usage is TRBV5-1 and J usage is TRBJ2-2, with 7 bases aligning to TRBD1. Germline CDR1 SGHRS, CDR2 YFSETQ. With 0 bases clipped from V and 7 bases from J, the junction kept 3 bases outside the gene matches. The CDR3 extends over 14 amino acids. The CDR3 DNA reads as TGCGCCAGCAGCTTGGACAGGGGTAGCGGGGAGCTGTTTTTT. The encoded protein is CASSLDRGSGELFF.

The chain joins TRBV2 to TRBJ2-7; D perhaps matches TRBD2 (5 bases). Per germline, CDR1 SNHLY and CDR2 FYNNEI. CDR3 length equals 13 residues. V was cut by 7 bases and J by 2 bases, with 12 bases left in between. The CDR3 DNA is TGTGCCAGCACCGAGGACGGGACCTACGAGCAGTACTTC. Translated, it gives CASTEDGTYEQYF.

This sequence joins TRBV28 and TRBJ1-5; unclear D gene. The CDR3 consists of 12 residues. Germline assignment: CDR1 MDHEN and CDR2 SYDVKM. The V end lost 2 bases, the J end lost 5 bases, and 4 bases lay between the germline ends. CDR3 in amino acids: CASSLEDQPQHF. The CDR3 nucleotides read TGTGCCAGCAGTTTAGAGGATCAGCCCCAGCATTTT.

This clone has just a few counts. The genes are TRBV5-8 and TRBJ1-2, with D unresolved. The V gene's germline CDR1 is SGHTS and CDR2 YDEGEE. The CDR3 contains 13 residues. The V end lost 4 bases, the J end lost 8 bases, and 15 bases lay between the germline ends. The CDR3 spells CASSPQGGRGYTF. Here the CDR3 DNA reads TGTGCCAGCAGCCCTCAAGGAGGGCGAGGCTACACCTTC.